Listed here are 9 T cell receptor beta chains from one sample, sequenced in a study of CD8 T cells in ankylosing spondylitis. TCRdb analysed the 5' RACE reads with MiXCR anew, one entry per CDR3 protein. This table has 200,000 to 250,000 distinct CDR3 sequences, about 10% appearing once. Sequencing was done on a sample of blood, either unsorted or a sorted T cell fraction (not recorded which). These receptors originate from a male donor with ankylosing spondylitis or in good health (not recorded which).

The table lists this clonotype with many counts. CDR3 bases: TGCGCCAGCAGCTTGGATGGGGACACAAGCGTTGGAGAGCAGTACTTC. Translating gives CASSLDGDTSVGEQYF. This chain joins TRBV5-1 and TRBJ2-7, with D possibly being TRBD1 (6 bases). CDR1 is SGHRS, CDR2 YFSETQ, per germline. Trimming removed 0 bases at V and 7 bases at J, with 20 bases between. The CDR3 totals 16 residues.

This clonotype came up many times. This CDR3 reads CASSFTAGNIQYF. The CDR3 nucleotides are TGCGCCAGCAGCTTTACAGCGGGGAACATTCAGTACTTC. The V call is TRBV5-1, the J call TRBJ2-4, with 7 positions matching TRBD2. CDR1 SGHRS and CDR2 YFSETQ come from the germline V gene. The CDR3 runs to 13 residues. The V segment lost 2 bases and the J segment 7 bases; nucleotides outside the gene matches: 3.

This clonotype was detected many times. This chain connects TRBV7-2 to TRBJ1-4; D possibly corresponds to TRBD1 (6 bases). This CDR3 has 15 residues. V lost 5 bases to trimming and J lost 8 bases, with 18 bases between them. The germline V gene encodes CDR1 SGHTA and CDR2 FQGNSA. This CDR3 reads CASSPVTGQEEKLFF. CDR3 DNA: TGTGCCAGCAGCCCAGTAACGGGACAAGAGGAAAAACTGTTTTTT.

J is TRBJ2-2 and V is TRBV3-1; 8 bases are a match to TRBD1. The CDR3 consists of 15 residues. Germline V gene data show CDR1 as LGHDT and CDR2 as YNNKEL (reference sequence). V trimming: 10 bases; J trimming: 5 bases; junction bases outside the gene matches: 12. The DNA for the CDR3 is TGTGCCACCTGTCGGCCGGGACAGGAGACCGGGGAGCTGTTTTTT. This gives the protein CATCRPGQETGELFF.

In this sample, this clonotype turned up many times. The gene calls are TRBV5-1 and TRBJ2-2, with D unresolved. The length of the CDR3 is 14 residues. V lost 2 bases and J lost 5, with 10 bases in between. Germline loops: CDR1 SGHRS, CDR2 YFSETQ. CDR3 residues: CASSLGSATGELFF. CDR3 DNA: TGCGCCAGCAGCTTAGGTTCAGCAACCGGGGAGCTGTTTTTT.

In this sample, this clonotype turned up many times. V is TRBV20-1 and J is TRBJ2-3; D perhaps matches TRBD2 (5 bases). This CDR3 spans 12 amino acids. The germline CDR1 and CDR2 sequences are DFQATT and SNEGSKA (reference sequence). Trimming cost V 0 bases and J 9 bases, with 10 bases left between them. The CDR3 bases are TGCAGTGCTAGAGATTATAGGGAGACGCAGTATTTT. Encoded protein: CSARDYRETQYF.

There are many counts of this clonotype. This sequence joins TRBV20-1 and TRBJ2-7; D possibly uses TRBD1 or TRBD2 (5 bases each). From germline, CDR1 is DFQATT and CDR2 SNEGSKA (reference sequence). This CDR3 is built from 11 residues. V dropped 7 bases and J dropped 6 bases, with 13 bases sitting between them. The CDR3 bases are TGCAGTGTAATATGGGGGACCGAGCAGTACTTC. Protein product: CSVIWGTEQYF.

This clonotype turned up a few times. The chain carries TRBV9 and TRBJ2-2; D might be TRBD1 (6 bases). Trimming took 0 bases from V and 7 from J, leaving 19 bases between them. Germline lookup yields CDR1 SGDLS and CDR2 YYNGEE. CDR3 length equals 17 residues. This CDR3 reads CASSVDSHEDRIGELFF. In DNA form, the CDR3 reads TGTGCCAGCAGCGTAGATTCTCACGAGGACAGAATCGGGGAGCTGTTTTTT. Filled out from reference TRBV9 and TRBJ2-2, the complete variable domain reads DSGVTQTPKHLITATGQRVTLRCSPRSGDLSVYWYQQSLDQGLQFLIQYYNGEERAKGNILERFSAQQFPDLHSELNLSSLELGDSALYFCASSVDSHEDRIGELFFGEGSRLTVL.

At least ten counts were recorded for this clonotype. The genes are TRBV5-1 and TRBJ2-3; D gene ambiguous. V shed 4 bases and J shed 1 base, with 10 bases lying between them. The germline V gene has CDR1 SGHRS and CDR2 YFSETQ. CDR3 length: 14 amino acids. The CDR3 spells CASSPSPGTDTQYF. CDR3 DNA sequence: TGCGCCAGCAGCCCATCACCCGGCACAGATACGCAGTATTTT.